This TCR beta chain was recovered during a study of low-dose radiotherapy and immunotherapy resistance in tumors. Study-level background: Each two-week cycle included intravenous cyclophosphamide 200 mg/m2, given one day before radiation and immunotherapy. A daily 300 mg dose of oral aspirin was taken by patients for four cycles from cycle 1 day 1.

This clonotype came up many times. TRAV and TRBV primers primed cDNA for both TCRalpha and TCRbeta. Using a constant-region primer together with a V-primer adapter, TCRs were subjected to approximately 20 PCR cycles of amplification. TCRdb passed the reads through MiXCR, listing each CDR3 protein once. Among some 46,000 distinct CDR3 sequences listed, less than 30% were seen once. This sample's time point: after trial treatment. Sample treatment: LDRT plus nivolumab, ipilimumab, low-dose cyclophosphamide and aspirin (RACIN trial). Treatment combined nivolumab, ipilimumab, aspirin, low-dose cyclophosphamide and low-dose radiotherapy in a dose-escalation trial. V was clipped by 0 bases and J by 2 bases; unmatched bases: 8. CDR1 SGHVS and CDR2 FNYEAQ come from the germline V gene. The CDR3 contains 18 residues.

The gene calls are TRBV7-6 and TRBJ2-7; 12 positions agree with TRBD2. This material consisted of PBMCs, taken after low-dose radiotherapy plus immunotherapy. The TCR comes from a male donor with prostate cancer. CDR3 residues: CASSLAPLAGGSTYEQYF. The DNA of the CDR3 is TGTGCCAGCAGCTTAGCGCCACTAGCGGGAGGTTCCACCTACGAGCAGTACTTC.